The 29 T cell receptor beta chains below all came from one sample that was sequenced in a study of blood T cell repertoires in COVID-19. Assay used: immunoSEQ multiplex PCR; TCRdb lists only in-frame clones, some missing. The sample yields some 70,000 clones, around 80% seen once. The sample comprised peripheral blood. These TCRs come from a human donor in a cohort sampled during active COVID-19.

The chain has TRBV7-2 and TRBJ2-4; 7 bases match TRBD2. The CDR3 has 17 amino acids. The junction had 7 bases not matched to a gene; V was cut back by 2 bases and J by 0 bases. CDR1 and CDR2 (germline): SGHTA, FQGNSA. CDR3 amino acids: CASSLKAGDLAKNIQYF. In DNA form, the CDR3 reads TGTGCCAGCAGCTTAAAGGCGGGGGACCTAGCCAAAAACATTCAGTACTTC.

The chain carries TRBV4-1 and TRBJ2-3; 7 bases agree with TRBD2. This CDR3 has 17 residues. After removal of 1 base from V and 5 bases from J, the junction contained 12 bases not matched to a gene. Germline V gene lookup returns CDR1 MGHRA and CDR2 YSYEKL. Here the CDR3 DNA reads TGCGCCAGCAGCCAAGCTCCTAGCGGAGGGTTGGGAGATACGCAGTATTTT. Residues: CASSQAPSGGLGDTQYF.

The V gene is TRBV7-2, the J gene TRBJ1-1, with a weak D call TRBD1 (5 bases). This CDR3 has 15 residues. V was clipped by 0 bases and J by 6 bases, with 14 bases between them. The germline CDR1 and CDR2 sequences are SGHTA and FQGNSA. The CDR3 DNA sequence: TGTGCCAGCAGCTTAGCGCTGTTGGGGCGACCTGAAGCTTTCTTT. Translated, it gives CASSLALLGRPEAFF.

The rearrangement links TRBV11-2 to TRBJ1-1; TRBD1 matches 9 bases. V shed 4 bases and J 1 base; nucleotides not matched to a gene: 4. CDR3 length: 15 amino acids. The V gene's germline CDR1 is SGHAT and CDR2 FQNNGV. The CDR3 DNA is TGTGCCAGCAGCTCGACAGGGGGGGGGAACACTGAAGCTTTCTTT. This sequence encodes CASSSTGGGNTEAFF.

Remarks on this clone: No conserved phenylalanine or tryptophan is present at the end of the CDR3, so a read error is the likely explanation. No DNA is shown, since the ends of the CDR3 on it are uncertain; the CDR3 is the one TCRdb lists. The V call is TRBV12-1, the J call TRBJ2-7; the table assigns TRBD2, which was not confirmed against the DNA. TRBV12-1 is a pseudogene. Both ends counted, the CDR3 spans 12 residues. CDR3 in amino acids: CASSSTLAGEYG.

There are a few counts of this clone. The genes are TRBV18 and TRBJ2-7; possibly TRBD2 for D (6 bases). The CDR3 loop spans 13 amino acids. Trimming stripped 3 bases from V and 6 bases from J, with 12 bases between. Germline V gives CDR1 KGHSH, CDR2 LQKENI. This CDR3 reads CASSPGTQIEQYV. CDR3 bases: TGTGCCAGCTCACCCGGGACTCAAATCGAGCAGTACGTC.

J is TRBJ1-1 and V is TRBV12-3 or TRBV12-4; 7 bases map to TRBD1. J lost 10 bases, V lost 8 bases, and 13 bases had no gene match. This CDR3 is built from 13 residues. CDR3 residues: CASSRDSPRAAFF. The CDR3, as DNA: TGTGCCAGCTCAAGGGACAGTCCGCGCGCAGCTTTCTTT.

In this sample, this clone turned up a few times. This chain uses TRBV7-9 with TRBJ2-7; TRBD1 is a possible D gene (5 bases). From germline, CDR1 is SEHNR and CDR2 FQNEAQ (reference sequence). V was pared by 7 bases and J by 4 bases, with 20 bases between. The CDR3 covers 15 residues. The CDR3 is CASNPSGSHTYEQYF. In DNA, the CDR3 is TGTGCCAGCAACCCTTCAGGGTCGCATACGTACGAGCAGTACTTC.

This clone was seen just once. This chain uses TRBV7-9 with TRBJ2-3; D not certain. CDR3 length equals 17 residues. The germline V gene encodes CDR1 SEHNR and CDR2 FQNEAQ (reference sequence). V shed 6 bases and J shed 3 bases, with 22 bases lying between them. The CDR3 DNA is TGTGCCAGCAGTAGTCTGAAAGTTGGAGTTAGAACAGATACGCAGTATTTT. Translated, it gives CASSSLKVGVRTDTQYF. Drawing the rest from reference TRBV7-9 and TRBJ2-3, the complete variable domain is DTGVSQNPRHKITKRGQNVTFRCDPISEHNRLYWYRQTLGQGPEFLTYFQNEAQLEKSRLLSDRFSAERPKGSFSTLEIQRTEQGDSAMYLCASSSLKVGVRTDTQYFGPGTRLTVL.

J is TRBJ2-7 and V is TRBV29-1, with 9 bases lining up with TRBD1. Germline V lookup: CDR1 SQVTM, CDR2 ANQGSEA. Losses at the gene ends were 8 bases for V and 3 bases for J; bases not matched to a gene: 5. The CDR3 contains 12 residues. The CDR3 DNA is TGCAGCTACCGGGACAGGGTCTACGAGCAGTACTTC. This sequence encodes CSYRDRVYEQYF.

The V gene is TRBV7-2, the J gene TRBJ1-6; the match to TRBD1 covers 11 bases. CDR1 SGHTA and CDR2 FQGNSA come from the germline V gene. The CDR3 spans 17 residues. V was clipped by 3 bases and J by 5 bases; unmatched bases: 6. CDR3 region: CASSFGTGGTDNSPLHF. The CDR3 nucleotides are TGTGCCAGCAGCTTTGGGACAGGGGGAACCGATAATTCACCCCTCCACTTT.

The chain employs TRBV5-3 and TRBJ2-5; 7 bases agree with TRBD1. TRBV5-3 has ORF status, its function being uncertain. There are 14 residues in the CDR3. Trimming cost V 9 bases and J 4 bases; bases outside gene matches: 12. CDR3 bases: TGTGCCATCCCGAACGACAGGGTTGGAGAGACCCAGTACTTC. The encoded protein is CAIPNDRVGETQYF.

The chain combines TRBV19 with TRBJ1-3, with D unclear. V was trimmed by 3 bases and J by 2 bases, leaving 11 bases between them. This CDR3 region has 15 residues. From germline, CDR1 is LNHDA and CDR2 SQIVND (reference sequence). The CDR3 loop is CASSIPSVPGNTIYF. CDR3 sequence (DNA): TGTGCCAGTAGTATCCCCTCAGTGCCTGGAAACACCATATATTTT.

The CDR3 bases are TGTGCCAGCAGCCCCGGGGTCGGGGGAGAGACCCAGTACTTC. Translation gives CASSPGVGGETQYF. The V and J genes are TRBV3-1 (or the pseudogene TRBV3-2) and TRBJ2-5, with a tentative D call TRBD2 (6 bases). The CDR3 has 14 residues. Germline V gives CDR1 LGHDT, CDR2 YNNKEL (reference sequence). V was pared by 4 bases and J by 4 bases, with 13 bases between.

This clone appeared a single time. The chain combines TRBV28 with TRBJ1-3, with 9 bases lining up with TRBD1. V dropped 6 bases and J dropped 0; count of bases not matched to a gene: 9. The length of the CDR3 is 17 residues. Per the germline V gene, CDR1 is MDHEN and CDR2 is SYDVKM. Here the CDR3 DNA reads TGTGCCAGCAGGGTCGGGACAGGGAGAGCCTCTGGAAACACCATATATTTT. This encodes CASRVGTGRASGNTIYF.

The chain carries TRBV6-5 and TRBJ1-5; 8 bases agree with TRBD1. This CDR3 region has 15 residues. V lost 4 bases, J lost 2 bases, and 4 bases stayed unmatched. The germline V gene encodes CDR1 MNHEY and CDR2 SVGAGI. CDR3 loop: CASSSDRGRNQPQHF. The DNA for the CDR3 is TGTGCCAGCAGTTCAGACAGGGGTCGCAATCAGCCCCAGCATTTT.

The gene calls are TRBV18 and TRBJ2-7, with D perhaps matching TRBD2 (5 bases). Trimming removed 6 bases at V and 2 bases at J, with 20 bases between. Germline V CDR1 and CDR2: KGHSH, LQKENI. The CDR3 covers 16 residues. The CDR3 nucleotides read TGTGCCAGCTCCGTCGGTACCCCAGTCGGGGCCTACGAGCAGTACGTC. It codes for CASSVGTPVGAYEQYV.

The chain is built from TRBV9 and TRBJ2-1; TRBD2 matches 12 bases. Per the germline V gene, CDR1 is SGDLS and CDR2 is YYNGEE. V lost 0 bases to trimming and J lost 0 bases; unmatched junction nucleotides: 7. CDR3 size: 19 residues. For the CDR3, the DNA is TGTGCCAGCAGCGTAGGTAATCTAGCGGGGGGGAGCTCCTACAATGAGCAGTTCTTC. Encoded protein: CASSVGNLAGGSSYNEQFF.

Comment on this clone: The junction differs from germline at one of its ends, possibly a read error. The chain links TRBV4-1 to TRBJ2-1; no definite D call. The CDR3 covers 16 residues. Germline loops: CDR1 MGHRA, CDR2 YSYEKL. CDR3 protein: CASSQDLRYSHNEQFF. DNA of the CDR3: TGCGCCAGCAGCCAAGACTTACGGTACTCCCACAATGAGCAGTTCTTC.

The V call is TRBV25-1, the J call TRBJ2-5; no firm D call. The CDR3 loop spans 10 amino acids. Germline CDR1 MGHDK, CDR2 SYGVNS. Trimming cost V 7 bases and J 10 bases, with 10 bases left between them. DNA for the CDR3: TGTGCCAGCACCCACCCGAGCCAGTACTTC. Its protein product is CASTHPSQYF.

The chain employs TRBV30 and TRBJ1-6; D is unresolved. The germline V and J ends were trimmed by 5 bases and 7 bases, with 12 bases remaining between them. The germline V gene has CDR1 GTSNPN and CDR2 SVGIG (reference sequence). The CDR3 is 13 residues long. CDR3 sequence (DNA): TGTGCCTGGGCCCCCCAGGTCAATTCACCCCTCCACTTT. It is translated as CAWAPQVNSPLHF.

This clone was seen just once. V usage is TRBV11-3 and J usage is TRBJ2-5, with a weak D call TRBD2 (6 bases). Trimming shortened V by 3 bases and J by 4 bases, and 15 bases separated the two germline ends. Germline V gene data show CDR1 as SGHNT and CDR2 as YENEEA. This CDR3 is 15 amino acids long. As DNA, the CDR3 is TGTGCCAGCAGCTTCCCGGGGGATTTACTAGAGACCCAGTACTTC. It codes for CASSFPGDLLETQYF.

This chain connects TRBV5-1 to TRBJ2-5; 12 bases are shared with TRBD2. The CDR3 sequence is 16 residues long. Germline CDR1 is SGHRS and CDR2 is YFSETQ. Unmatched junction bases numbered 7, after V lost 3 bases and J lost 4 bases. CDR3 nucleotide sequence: TGCGCCAGCAGCTCTAGCGGGGGGGCCGTTCCAGAGACCCAGTACTTC. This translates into CASSSSGGAVPETQYF.

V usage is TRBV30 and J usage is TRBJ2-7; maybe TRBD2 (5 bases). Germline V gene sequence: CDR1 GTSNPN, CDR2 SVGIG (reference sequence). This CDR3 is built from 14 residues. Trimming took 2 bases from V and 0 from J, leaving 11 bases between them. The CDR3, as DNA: TGTGCCTGGAGTACGGAGGTTTACTCCTACGAGCAGTACTTC. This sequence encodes CAWSTEVYSYEQYF. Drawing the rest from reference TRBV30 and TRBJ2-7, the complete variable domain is SQTIHQWPATLVQPVGSPLSLECTVEGTSNPNLYWYRQAAGRGLQLLFYSVGIGQISSEVPQNLSASRPQDRQFILSSKKLLLSDSGFYLCAWSTEVYSYEQYFGPGTRLTVT.

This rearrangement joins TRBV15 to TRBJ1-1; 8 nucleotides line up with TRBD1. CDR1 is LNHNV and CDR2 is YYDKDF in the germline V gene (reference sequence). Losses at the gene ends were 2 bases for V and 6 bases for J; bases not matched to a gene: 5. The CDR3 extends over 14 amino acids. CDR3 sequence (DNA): TGTGCCACCAGCAGACCGGACAGGGTCGCTGAAGCTTTCTTT. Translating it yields CATSRPDRVAEAFF.

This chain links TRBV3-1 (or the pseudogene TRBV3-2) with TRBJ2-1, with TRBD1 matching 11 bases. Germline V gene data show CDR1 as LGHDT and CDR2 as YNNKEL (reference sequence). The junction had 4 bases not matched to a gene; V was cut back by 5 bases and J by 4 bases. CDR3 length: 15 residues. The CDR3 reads CASSARDRGYNEQFF. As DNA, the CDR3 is TGTGCCAGCAGCGCCCGGGACAGGGGGTACAATGAGCAGTTCTTC.

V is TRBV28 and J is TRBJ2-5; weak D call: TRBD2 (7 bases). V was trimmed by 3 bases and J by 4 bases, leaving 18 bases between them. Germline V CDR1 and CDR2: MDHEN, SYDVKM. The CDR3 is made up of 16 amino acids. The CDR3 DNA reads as TGTGCCAGCAGTTTTTCCCTCGGGGGAGGGGGAGAGACCCAGTACTTC. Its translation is CASSFSLGGGGETQYF.

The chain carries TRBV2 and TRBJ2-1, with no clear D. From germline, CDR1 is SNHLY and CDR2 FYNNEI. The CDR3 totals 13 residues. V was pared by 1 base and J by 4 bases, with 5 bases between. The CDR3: CASSEGAYNEQFF. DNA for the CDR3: TGTGCCAGCAGTGAAGGGGCATACAATGAGCAGTTCTTC.

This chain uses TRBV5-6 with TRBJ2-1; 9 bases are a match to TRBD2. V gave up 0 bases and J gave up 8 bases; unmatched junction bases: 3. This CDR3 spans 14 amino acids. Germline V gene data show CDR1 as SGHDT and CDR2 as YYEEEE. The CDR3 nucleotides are TGTGCCAGCAGCTTGGGACTAGCGGAGGATGAGCAGTTCTTC. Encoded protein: CASSLGLAEDEQFF.